Listed below are T cell receptor beta chains from one sample, sequenced in a study of blood T cell repertoires in COVID-19. TCRdb keeps only in-frame clones here, not all; method: immunoSEQ multiplex PCR. The sample yields approximately 440,000 clones, 90% seen once. Sequencing was performed on PBMCs or T cells enriched from blood (not recorded which). These receptors were obtained from a young man who had recovered from COVID-19. The CDR3 runs from the conserved cysteine through the conserved F or W. A D gene is named only where the DNA matches it firmly. Size is stated for part of the rows, as once, few or many counts, or as a class when the clone is expanded.

CDR3nt	CDR3aa	d_gene	j_gene	abundance	v_gene
TGTGCCAGCAGTACCATCCTCCTACAGGGTCGTACTTGGCAGCCCCAGCATTTT	CASSTILLQGRTWQPQHF	NA	TRBJ1-5	NA	TRBV28
TGTGCCAGCAGCCAATTAGAAGCTTTCTTT	CASSQLEAFF	NA	TRBJ1-1	NA	TRBV14
TGTGCCAGCAGTTTATCTTCCCCTAGCGGGATCTCCTACGAGCAGTACTTC	CASSLSSPSGISYEQYF	TRBD2	TRBJ2-7	once	TRBV27
TGTGCCAGCAGAAAAAGGACAGGGATGGGCTACACCTTC	CASRKRTGMGYTF	TRBD1	TRBJ1-2	NA	TRBV6-5
TGTGCCACCAGTGCTGGGACTAGATACAATGAGCAGTTCTTC	CATSAGTRYNEQFF	TRBD2	TRBJ2-1	NA	TRBV24-1
TGTGCCAGCAGCTTAACTAGCGGATCACTCACAGATACGCAGTATTTT	CASSLTSGSLTDTQYF	TRBD2	TRBJ2-3	NA	TRBV7-9
TGTGCCAGCAGCCCGACGGGACAGCGGGCTGAAGCTTTCTTT	CASSPTGQRAEAFF	TRBD1	TRBJ1-1	NA	TRBV5-8
TGTGCCAGCAGGACCTCGGCGGACACTGAAGCTTTCTTT	CASRTSADTEAFF	NA	TRBJ1-1	few	TRBV12-3/TRBV12-4
TGTGCCAGCAGCATAACAGGGGATCCTAATGAAAAACTGTTTTTT	CASSITGDPNEKLFF	TRBD1	TRBJ1-4	NA	TRBV9
TGTGCCAGCAGCGAATCCGGGACTAGCGGGGATAACAATGAGCAGTTCTTC	CASSESGTSGDNNEQFF	TRBD2	TRBJ2-1	NA	TRBV9
TGTGCCAGCAGCCCTCCCGGGACAGAGAGCTCCTACGAGCAGTACTTC	CASSPPGTESSYEQYF	TRBD1	TRBJ2-7	once	TRBV7-8
TGTGCCAGCAGCCGCAGTACTGAGCAGTTCTTC	CASSRSTEQFF	NA	TRBJ2-1	NA	TRBV3-1/TRBV3-2
TGCGCCAGCAGCGGGGGACTAGCGGCGCAGACCCAGTACTTC	CASSGGLAAQTQYF	TRBD2	TRBJ2-5	NA	TRBV5-1
TGTGCCAGCAGCTTATGGACAGGCCTCTCTGGAAACACCATATATTTT	CASSLWTGLSGNTIYF	TRBD1	TRBJ1-3	NA	TRBV14
TGTGCCAGCAGCCAGGGGCCCGCTGGAAACACCATATATTTT	CASSQGPAGNTIYF	NA	TRBJ1-3	NA	TRBV11-3
TGTGCCAGCAGCGTCACAGGGGAAGATTCACCCCTCCACTTT	CASSVTGEDSPLHF	TRBD1	TRBJ1-6	NA	TRBV3-1/TRBV3-2
TGTGCCAGCAGTGAAGCTTCAGCAGGGACTGGAAACACCATATATTTT	CASSEASAGTGNTIYF	NA	TRBJ1-3	NA	TRBV6-1
TGTGCCATCAGCCGGACTGTCACAAATTCACCCCTCCACTTT	CAISRTVTNSPLHF	NA	TRBJ1-6	NA	TRBV10-3
TGTGCCAGCTACGGGACAGGAAGTGAAAAACTGTTTTTT	CASYGTGSEKLFF	TRBD1	TRBJ1-4	few	TRBV28
TGTGCCAGCAGTGGACAGGGTGCTGGTCAGCCCCAGCATTTT	CASSGQGAGQPQHF	TRBD1	TRBJ1-5	NA	TRBV28
TGTGCCAGCAGTGTCCCAGGACAATATGGCTACACCTTC	CASSVPGQYGYTF	NA	TRBJ1-2	NA	TRBV25-1
TGTGCCACCAGTGAGTCCGGGACAGGGGGCTTTCCCCCTATGAAACCGCCTGAAGCTTTCTTT	CATSESGTGGFPPMKPPEAFF	TRBD1	TRBJ1-1	NA	TRBV24-1
TGTGCCAGCAGTTACTCGGGCGGGAGGGGTCAGCCCCAGCATTTT	CASSYSGGRGQPQHF	NA	TRBJ1-5	NA	TRBV6-5
TGTGCCAGCAGCTCTGGGGCCGGGACAGGGAGGTACAATGAGCAGTTCTTC	CASSSGAGTGRYNEQFF	TRBD1	TRBJ2-1	NA	TRBV5-6
TGTGCCAGCAGCCCCCGGACGGGGACCGGGGAGCTGTTTTTT	CASSPRTGTGELFF	NA	TRBJ2-2	NA	TRBV11-2
TGTGCCAGCAGCTTGTCGAGGACAGGGAATCAGCCCCAGCATTTT	CASSLSRTGNQPQHF	TRBD1	TRBJ1-5	NA	TRBV5-6
TGTGCCACCAGTGATTTGCCAAAAACAGGGGCTGAGCAGTTCTTC	CATSDLPKTGAEQFF	TRBD1	TRBJ2-1	NA	TRBV24-1
TGTGCCAGTAGTTGGAATAGCGGAAGGTCAGATACGCAGTATTTT	CASSWNSGRSDTQYF	NA	TRBJ2-3	NA	TRBV19
TGCGCCAGCAGCTCATACGGACAGGGATTGAACACTGAAGCTTTCTTT	CASSSYGQGLNTEAFF	TRBD1	TRBJ1-1	NA	TRBV4-1
TGTGCCAGCAGTTATCTACAGAGTGAAGCTTTCTTT	CASSYLQSEAFF	NA	TRBJ1-1	NA	TRBV6-6
TGTGCCAGCACCATAAGGAGCAGTGAATTACAGCCCCAGCATTTT	CASTIRSSELQPQHF	NA	TRBJ1-5	NA	TRBV5-6
TGTGCCAGCAGTCCACTGACAGGGGGCGAGCAGTACTTC	CASSPLTGGEQYF	TRBD1	TRBJ2-7	NA	TRBV27
TGCGCCAGCAGTGGACACTCCAATGAAAAACTGTTTTTT	CASSGHSNEKLFF	NA	TRBJ1-4	NA	TRBV5-1
TGTGCCAGCAGTCAGGGTGTGGGCACCGGGGAGCTGTTTTTT	CASSQGVGTGELFF	NA	TRBJ2-2	NA	TRBV6-5
TGTGCCATCAGTGAGTCTCCCAGGACAGAATTTGTAAAACTGTTTTTT	CAISESPRTEFVKLFF	NA	TRBJ1-4	NA	TRBV10-3
TGCAGCGGAAGCCTAGCGGGAGGGCCCCAGTTCTTC	CSGSLAGGPQFF	TRBD2	TRBJ2-1	NA	TRBV29-1
TGCAGTGCTAGGACAGGAAACACCATATATTTT	CSARTGNTIYF	NA	TRBJ1-3	NA	TRBV20-1
TGTGCCGCTCACTCGGGGGGCCGAAATTCACCCCTCCACTTT	CAAHSGGRNSPLHF	NA	TRBJ1-6	NA	TRBV5-6
TGTGCCTGGAGGCCGATAACGACGGGCTCCTACAATGAGCAGTTCTTC	CAWRPITTGSYNEQFF	NA	TRBJ2-1	NA	TRBV30
TGTGCCAGCAGCCCAGGACAGGTCCAAGAGACCCAGTACTTC	CASSPGQVQETQYF	TRBD1	TRBJ2-5	NA	TRBV5-6
TGCGCCAGCAGCCAAGTGCCGGTCGGAGGGGAGCAGTACTTC	CASSQVPVGGEQYF	NA	TRBJ2-7	NA	TRBV4-1